This T cell receptor beta chain was sequenced in a study of blood T cell repertoires in COVID-19. The table came from immunoSEQ multiplex PCR; TCRdb's copy has only in-frame clones and leaves some out. The sample lists fewer than 350,000 clones; roughly 93% were seen once. The CDR3 sequence is 16 residues long. CDR1 is SGHTA and CDR2 is FQGNSA in the germline V gene. V lost 5 bases to trimming and J lost 11 bases; unmatched junction nucleotides: 11. Material: PBMCs or T cells enriched from blood (not recorded which). The clonotype was recovered from a middle-aged woman with acute COVID-19. This chain connects TRBV7-2 to TRBJ1-6; 11 bases align to TRBD1. CDR3 coding DNA: TGTGCCAGCAGCCAGAGACCGCCGGGACAGGGGGCACCCCTCCACTTT. Its protein product is CASSQRPPGQGAPLHF.